The T cell receptor (beta chain) under discussion was sequenced for a study of T-cell reconstitution after alpha-beta-depleted transplantation in children. Overall study results and limits: Reported findings indicate that, about two months after transplant, alpha-beta T cells came from several hundred expanded clones, which were derived from non-depleted graft cells. The authors attributed T-cell counts and diversity one year after transplant mostly to newly produced T cells. Surviving recipient T cells and thymic progenitors accounted for the high day-60 TCRbeta diversity observed in some patients.

This clonotype was seen at least ten times. Its target is not known. After removal of 10 bases from V and 7 bases from J, the junction contained 10 bases not matched to a gene. CDR3 length equals 14 residues. For TCRbeta, the library was prepared with unique molecular identifiers. TCRdb recomputed calls from the PCR reads with MiXCR, one row per CDR3 protein. Here the sample spans over 150,000 distinct CDR3 sequences, about 7% being singletons. The sequences come from PBMCs, collected before TCRalphabeta/CD19-depleted stem cell transplant. This sequence was found in a boy aged 2 to 10 with acute lymphoblastic leukemia, due to receive a stem cell transplant. The chain uses TRBV12-3 or TRBV12-4 and TRBJ1-2; 12 nucleotides agree with TRBD1. The CDR3 nucleotides read TGTGCCACTCCGGCGGGACAGGGGGCGCTTGGCTACACCTTC. It codes for CATPAGQGALGYTF.